The clone carrying this T cell receptor beta chain has at least ten counts. The antigen remains unidentified. Cell sorting via CD45RO/CCR7/CD25/CD127/CD95/CD27 was performed to obtain CD4+ naive, central memory, regulatory and stem cell-like memory cells. Trimming stripped 5 bases from V and 9 bases from J, with 8 bases between. Germline values: CDR1 MDHEN, CDR2 SYDVKM. This CDR3 contains 11 residues. Expressed TCRB transcripts got sequenced, as all isolated RNA was reverse transcribed. TCRdb's table, derived via immunoSEQ multiplex PCR, lists solely in-frame clones and lacks some. The sample gives 240,000 or so clones, around a quarter of which show up once; roughly 4% is in the top ten. The data were obtained in a study of beta chain features in type 1 diabetes. Overall study context: Age, gender and cell yields were alike across patients and healthy donors. Study-wide results and caveats: TCRB rearrangement may or may not be influenced by HLA type; here this remained unresolved. Within the patient group, naive, central memory and Treg TCRB repertoires appeared more similar to each other than within healthy donors.

Sequencing was performed on central memory CD4+ T cells from blood. The origin of this receptor is a man aged 25 to 40 in good health. J is TRBJ2-1 and V is TRBV28; D ambiguous. For the CDR3, the DNA is TGTGCCAGCAGTAGATACGGTGAGCAGTTCTTC. This sequence encodes CASSRYGEQFF.